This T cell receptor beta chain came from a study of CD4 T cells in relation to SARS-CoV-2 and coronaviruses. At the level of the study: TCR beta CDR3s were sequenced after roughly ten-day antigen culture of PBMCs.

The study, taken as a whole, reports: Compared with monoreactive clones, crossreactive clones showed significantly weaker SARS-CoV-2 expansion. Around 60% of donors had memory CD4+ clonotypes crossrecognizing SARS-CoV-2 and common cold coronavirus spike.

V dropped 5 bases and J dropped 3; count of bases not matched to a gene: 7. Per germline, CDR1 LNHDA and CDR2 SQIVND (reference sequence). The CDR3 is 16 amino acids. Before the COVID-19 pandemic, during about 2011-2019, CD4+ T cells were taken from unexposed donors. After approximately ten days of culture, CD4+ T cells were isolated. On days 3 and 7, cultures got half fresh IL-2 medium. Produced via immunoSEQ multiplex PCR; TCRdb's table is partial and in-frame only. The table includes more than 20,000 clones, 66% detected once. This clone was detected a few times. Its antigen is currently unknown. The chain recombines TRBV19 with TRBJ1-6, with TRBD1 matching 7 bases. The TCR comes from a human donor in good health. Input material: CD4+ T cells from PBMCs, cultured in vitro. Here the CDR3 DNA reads TGTGCCAGTAGTCGGTCCAGGGGGGGCTATAATTCACCCCTCCACTTT. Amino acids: CASSRSRGGYNSPLHF.